The 13 T cell receptor beta chains presented below share a single source sample, sequenced in a study of control samples from healthy donors and cancer patients. The method was immunoSEQ multiplex PCR; TCRdb's version includes in-frame clones alone and lacks a portion of them. The sample has 100,000 to 150,000 clones, approximately 90% seen once; the top ten hold roughly 12%. Sequenced: blood. The receptors originated from a man between 25 and 39 years old in good health.

The rearrangement uses TRBV7-9 and TRBJ2-1; TRBD2 matches 7 bases. Trimming cost V 5 bases and J 3 bases; bases outside gene matches: 7. The CDR3 spans 15 residues. Looked up from germline, CDR1 is SEHNR and CDR2 is FQNEAQ (reference sequence). The CDR3 DNA follows: TGTGCCAGCAGCCCGCGGGGGATAAGCTACAATGAGCAGTTCTTC. Protein product: CASSPRGISYNEQFF.

The CDR3, as DNA: TGTGCCAGCAGCGCTTGGGACAGTCCCTCTGGAAACACCATATATTTT. As protein: CASSAWDSPSGNTIYF. J is TRBJ1-3 and V is TRBV5-6; 7 positions agree with TRBD1. V lost 4 bases, J lost 0 bases, and 7 bases stayed unmatched. The CDR3 is 16 residues long. Germline CDR1 reads SGHDT; CDR2 reads YYEEEE.

A single count supports this clone. The chain has TRBV6-5 and TRBJ1-6; D is undetermined. The V end lost 2 bases, the J end lost 7 bases, and 9 bases lay between the germline ends. In germline, CDR1 is MNHEY, CDR2 SVGAGI. CDR3 size: 14 residues. The CDR3 loop is CASSYPDLNSPLHF. The CDR3 DNA reads TGTGCCAGCAGTTACCCCGATCTAAATTCACCCCTCCACTTT.

The genes are TRBV30 and TRBJ1-1; no firm D call. CDR3 length equals 14 residues. Trimming cost V 0 bases and J 4 bases, with 12 bases left between them. Germline loops: CDR1 GTSNPN, CDR2 SVGIG (reference sequence). The CDR3 spells CAWSVSMSGTEAFF. The CDR3 nucleotides read TGTGCCTGGAGTGTATCGATGTCGGGCACTGAAGCTTTCTTT.

The V call is TRBV24-1, the J call TRBJ1-2; the D is unclear. Germline assignment: CDR1 KGHDR and CDR2 SFDVKD. V dropped 0 bases and J dropped 6 bases, with 10 bases sitting between them. There are 14 residues in the CDR3. CDR3 nucleotide sequence: TGTGCCACCAGTGATTTGGGCAGACGGGATGGCTACACCTTC. Residues: CATSDLGRRDGYTF.

The CDR3 spells CASSLTHNEQFF. CDR3 DNA: TGCGCCAGCAGCTTGACCCACAATGAGCAGTTCTTC. The chain links TRBV5-1 to TRBJ2-1; D is undetermined. Deletions cut 1 base from V and 5 bases from J, with 4 bases between. The CDR3 length is 12 residues. The germline gives CDR1 SGHRS, CDR2 YFSETQ.

The J gene is TRBJ2-3, the V gene TRBV19; 8 nucleotides match TRBD1. Germline assignment: CDR1 LNHDA and CDR2 SQIVND (reference sequence). J gave up 0 bases and V 4 bases, and 6 bases lay outside the gene matches. The length of the CDR3 is 16 residues. The CDR3: CASSTRTGLSTDTQYF. Written as DNA, the CDR3 is TGTGCCAGTAGTACACGGACAGGGCTCAGCACAGATACGCAGTATTTT.

The chain carries TRBV11-2 and TRBJ2-5; no reliable D call. Germline CDR1 and CDR2: SGHAT and FQNNGV. Trimming removed 5 bases at V and 5 bases at J, with 15 bases between. The CDR3 length is 14 residues. CDR3 residues: CASSPSGVGETQYF. CDR3 coding DNA: TGTGCCAGCAGCCCCAGTGGGGTTGGGGAGACCCAGTACTTC.

This sequence joins TRBV19 and TRBJ1-5, with 9 bases that match TRBD1. The junction had 14 bases not matched to a gene; V was cut back by 5 bases and J by 9 bases. This CDR3 has 16 residues. Per germline, CDR1 LNHDA and CDR2 SQIVND (reference sequence). The CDR3 coding sequence is TGTGCCAGTAGTGCAAAATATGGACAGGGGAGTTCGCCCCAGCATTTT. This translates into CASSAKYGQGSSPQHF.

This clone showed up just a few times. The chain joins TRBV2 to TRBJ2-1, with D possibly called TRBD1 or TRBD2 (5 bases each). V lost 5 bases and J lost 4, with 12 bases in between. From germline, CDR1 is SNHLY and CDR2 FYNNEI. The CDR3 runs to 14 residues. CDR3: CASSSYGAYNEQFF. DNA for the CDR3: TGTGCCAGCAGTTCCTACGGGGCTTACAATGAGCAGTTCTTC.

The chain couples TRBV9 to TRBJ2-5; 7 nucleotides match TRBD1. Germline CDR1 is SGDLS and CDR2 is YYNGEE. V lost 3 bases to trimming and J lost 1 base; unmatched junction nucleotides: 3. There are 14 residues in the CDR3. DNA of the CDR3: TGTGCCAGCAGCGACCGGACAGGCCAAGAGACCCAGTACTTC. Its protein product is CASSDRTGQETQYF.

This chain links TRBV12-3 or TRBV12-4 with TRBJ1-1, with D possibly being TRBD1 (5 bases). Deletions cut 1 base from V and 5 bases from J, with 8 bases between. The CDR3 totals 13 residues. CDR3 residues: CASSLGDRTEAFF. CDR3 DNA sequence: TGTGCCAGCAGTTTAGGGGACCGAACTGAAGCTTTCTTT.

This clone was detected only once. The chain uses TRBV4-2 and TRBJ1-1; D remains unclear. The V end lost 0 bases, the J end lost 1 base, and 12 bases lay between the germline ends. Germline V gives CDR1 LGHNA, CDR2 YNFKEQ. This CDR3 contains 16 residues. The CDR3 coding sequence is TGTGCCAGCAGCCAAGATTACCCAGGAAGGAACACTGAAGCTTTCTTT. Translated, it gives CASSQDYPGRNTEAFF.